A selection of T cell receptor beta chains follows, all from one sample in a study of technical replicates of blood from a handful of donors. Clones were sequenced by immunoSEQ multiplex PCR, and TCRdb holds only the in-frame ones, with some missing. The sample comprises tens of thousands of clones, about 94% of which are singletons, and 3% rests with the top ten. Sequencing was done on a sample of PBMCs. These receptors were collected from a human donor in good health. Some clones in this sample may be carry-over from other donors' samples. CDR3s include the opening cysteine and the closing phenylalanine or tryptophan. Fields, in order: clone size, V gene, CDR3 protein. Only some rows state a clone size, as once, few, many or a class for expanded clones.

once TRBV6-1 CASSITRGEAFF
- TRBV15 CATSAPSGDRETQYF
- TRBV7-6 CASSSLGTSLGEQFF
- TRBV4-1 CASRDLAGGIYNEQFF
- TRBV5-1 CASSTGLGQETQYF
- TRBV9 CASSVGNSPFTQYF
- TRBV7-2 CASSFPLAGGPGNEQFF
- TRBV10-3 CAISEVGRGPNQPQHF
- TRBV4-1 CASSSRGGSANYGYTF
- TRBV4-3 CASSPLLAGSYNEQFF
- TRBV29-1 CSVARATEAFF
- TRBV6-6 CASSQRGGNEQYF
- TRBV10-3 CAITVDSIYGYTF
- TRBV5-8 CASSLGTAYNEQFF
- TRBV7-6 CASSLGQLRFGTSGSEQFF
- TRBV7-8 CASSPTSGAPLEQYF
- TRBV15 CATSRTVAYEQYF
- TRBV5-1 CASSLDLIANTEAFF
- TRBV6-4 CASRLSDTDYGYTF
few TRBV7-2 CASSLYSGGYTF
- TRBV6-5 CASRGETENSPLHF